A single sample gave rise to the 9 T cell receptor beta chains below, sequenced in a study of neurological immune-mediated disorders. TCRdb re-called the 5' RACE reads through MiXCR, storing one row per CDR3 protein. This sample carries some 79,000 distinct CDR3 sequences, 13% to 15% of them seen once, and the ten largest clones take about 6.8%. The sequencing input was PBMCs. Every receptor here comes from a woman aged 45-59 years in good health.

In the case of this clonotype: The junction departs from germline at one end; a sequencing error may be responsible. The rearrangement links TRBV2 to TRBJ2-2; 8 bases are shared with TRBD1. Per germline, CDR1 SNHLY and CDR2 FYNNEI. The CDR3 runs 15 residues. The CDR3 region has the DNA TGTGCAAGCAGAGCAGGGGGCCGTGGAACCGGGGAGCTGTTTTTT. This encodes CASRAGGRGTGELFF.

This clonotype occurred many times. This chain uses TRBV7-6 with TRBJ2-1; possibly TRBD2 for D (5 bases). CDR3 length equals 14 residues. V lost 9 bases, J lost 7 bases, and 19 bases lay in between. Germline V gives CDR1 SGHVS, CDR2 FNYEAQ. The CDR3 sequence: CASGEGTRGNEQFF. The CDR3 region has the DNA TGTGCCAGTGGGGAAGGAACAAGAGGGAATGAGCAGTTCTTC.

In this sample, this clonotype turned up many times. V and J are TRBV12-3 or TRBV12-4 and TRBJ2-1; D perhaps matches TRBD1 (5 bases). The CDR3 loop spans 14 amino acids. Trimming removed 4 bases from V and 4 bases from J, with 11 bases in between. As DNA, the CDR3 is TGTGCCAGCAGTTCCAGGGTGGAGTACAATGAGCAGTTCTTC. It specifies CASSSRVEYNEQFF.

At least ten counts were recorded for this clonotype. This chain connects TRBV7-2 to TRBJ1-1; tentative D call: TRBD1 (5 bases). The germline gives CDR1 SGHTA, CDR2 FQGNSA. V dropped 5 bases and J dropped 2 bases, with 15 bases sitting between them. The CDR3 runs 15 residues. CDR3: CASSLSPGHNTEAFF. In DNA form, the CDR3 reads TGTGCCAGCAGCCTAAGCCCAGGGCATAACACTGAAGCTTTCTTT.

This clonotype was seen repeatedly, ten times or more. The chain joins TRBV7-8 to TRBJ2-7, with D unclear. Germline CDR1 reads SGHVS; CDR2 reads FQNEAQ. The CDR3 sequence is 14 residues long. Trimming took off 6 bases at V and 0 bases at J, with 12 bases between the two ends. The CDR3 DNA is TGTGCCAGCAGTAGTTCGCGGAACTCCTACGAGCAGTACTTC. Amino acid sequence: CASSSSRNSYEQYF.

This clonotype was seen at least ten times. The gene calls are TRBV29-1 and TRBJ2-3, with a tentative D call TRBD2 (6 bases). CDR1 is SQVTM, CDR2 ANQGSEA, per germline. The CDR3 spans 14 residues. V lost 4 bases and J 0 bases, leaving 11 bases between the germline ends. CDR3 DNA sequence: TGCAGCGTTGGTGGGGACTTCAGCACAGATACGCAGTATTTT. Protein sequence: CSVGGDFSTDTQYF.

By proportion, this clonotype is medium-sized (0.01 to 0.1%). The chain uses TRBV20-1 and TRBJ1-5; D not certain. Trimming took off 2 bases at V and 3 bases at J, with 5 bases between the two ends. In germline, CDR1 is DFQATT, CDR2 SNEGSKA (reference sequence). This CDR3 is 12 amino acids long. CDR3 residues: CSARPNNQPQHF. The CDR3 DNA is TGCAGTGCTAGACCCAACAATCAGCCCCAGCATTTT.

This clonotype has ten or more counts. This chain connects TRBV12-3 or TRBV12-4 to TRBJ2-5; 8 bases fit TRBD2. Losses at the gene ends were 2 bases for V and 4 bases for J; bases not matched to a gene: 3. CDR3 length: 14 residues. Here the CDR3 reads CASSLTGGGETQYF. In DNA form, the CDR3 reads TGTGCCAGCAGTTTAACGGGAGGGGGAGAGACCCAGTACTTC.

On this clonotype itself: This may be a read error: a much more frequent sequence differs by one nucleotide. The chain employs TRBV5-1 and TRBJ1-1; TRBD1 might be the D (5 bases). From germline, CDR1 is SGHRS and CDR2 YFSETQ. V was clipped by 4 bases and J by 4 bases, with 11 bases between them. The CDR3 covers 13 residues. The CDR3 region has the DNA TGCGCCAGCAGCACCGGGACGGGCACTGAAGCTTTCTTT. Translated: CASSTGTGTEAFF.